The entry below gives a single T cell receptor (beta chain) sequence along with its context. Using immunoSEQ multiplex PCR, the repertoire was profiled, and TCRdb retains in-frame clones only, with some absent. The sample carries more than 15,000 clones, roughly 71% recorded once. This sample is part of a study of sequential checkpoint blockade in melanoma. Across the whole study: Each arm's sequence ended with maintenance nivolumab.

Noted treatment: randomized to nivolumab then ipilimumab (arm A) or the reverse (arm B). Sorted cells were live CD3+CD8+, lacking CD19 and CD56, from PBMCs. Trimming pared 1 base from V and 4 bases from J, leaving 14 bases between. Germline V gene lookup returns CDR1 LGHNA and CDR2 YSLEER. The CDR3 is 17 residues long. V and J are TRBV4-3 and TRBJ1-6; tentative D call: TRBD1 (6 bases). This clonotype was obtained from a human donor with melanoma. Here the sequenced sample was CD8+ T cells sorted from blood (inferred from file names), taken from a patient given nivolumab and ipilimumab in sequence. CDR3 nucleotides: TGCGCCAGCAGCCAAGTGTCTAGGGGGGGTTATAATTCACCCCTCCACTTT. Translated, it gives CASSQVSRGGYNSPLHF.